These 5 T cell receptor beta chains share one sample of origin, sequenced in a study of OX40 agonist ivuxolimab in advanced cancers. Generated by immunoSEQ multiplex PCR, the TCRdb table keeps only in-frame clones and is missing some. The profile shows 65,000 to 70,000 clones, 85% to 90% of them singletons. This sample comprised CD4+ or CD8+ T cells sorted from blood, obtained in a trial of the OX40 agonist ivuxolimab. Every receptor here comes from an adult with an advanced solid tumor such as melanoma, head and neck, liver or kidney cancer.

The chain has TRBV28 and TRBJ1-4; D unclear. CDR1 is MDHEN, CDR2 SYDVKM, per germline. Trimming removed 3 bases at V and 7 bases at J, with 9 bases between. There are 13 residues in the CDR3. The CDR3 DNA reads as TGTGCCAGCAGTTTTTCTTCGGGTGAAAAACTGTTTTTT. This sequence encodes CASSFSSGEKLFF.

In this sample, this clone turned up once. The genes are TRBV5-6 and TRBJ1-1; D not certain. Germline-derived CDR1 and CDR2 are SGHDT and YYEEEE. The CDR3 has 11 residues. V gave up 1 base and J gave up 6 bases, with 4 bases separating them. The CDR3 nucleotides read TGTGCCAGCAGCTTGATCTCTGAAGCTTTCTTT. This gives the protein CASSLISEAFF.

The chain is built from TRBV6-1 and TRBJ2-7, with 11 bases identical to TRBD2. Germline CDR1 MNHNS, CDR2 SASEGT. The CDR3 is made up of 15 amino acids. V lost 6 bases to trimming and J lost 6 bases; unmatched junction nucleotides: 10. CDR3 loop: CASSPLAGDAIEQYF. CDR3 DNA sequence: TGTGCCAGCAGCCCACTAGCGGGAGACGCTATCGAGCAGTACTTC.

This chain links TRBV12-5 with TRBJ2-7, with TRBD2 matching 12 bases. V lost 5 bases to trimming and J lost 3 bases; unmatched junction nucleotides: 5. The CDR3 loop spans 15 amino acids. Germline V lookup: CDR1 LGHNT, CDR2 FRNRAP. Here the CDR3 DNA reads TGTGCTAGTGGTCCGGGACTAGCGGGCCTCTACGAGCAGTACTTC. It codes for CASGPGLAGLYEQYF.

The chain links TRBV6-1 to TRBJ2-7, with D tentatively TRBD2 (5 bases). V shed 3 bases and J shed 5 bases, with 14 bases lying between them. The CDR3 totals 14 residues. CDR1 and CDR2 (germline): MNHNS, SASEGT. As DNA, the CDR3 is TGTGCCAGCAGTGAGTTGGCTAGCCTCGACGAGCAGTACTTC. This translates into CASSELASLDEQYF.